The source of this TCR beta chain is a study of T cell clonotyping in hematopoietic cell transplantation. Blood collection times were about day -28 and days 30, 100, 180 posttransplant. Germline CDR1 and CDR2: LGHNA and YSLEER. CDR3 length equals 18 residues. V was clipped by 1 base and J by 1 base, with 17 bases between them. Clones were sequenced by immunoSEQ multiplex PCR, and TCRdb holds only the in-frame ones, with some missing. The sample records around 6,800 clones, about 76% being singletons. Study results and limitations: Recipient TCR diversity dropped after transplant; expanded clonotypes rose from day 30 to 180. CD4 and CD8 repertoire contributions could not be separated without sorting.

Comment on this clone: The antigen is unknown.

The TCR comes from a female patient aged 30 to 40 who had an allogeneic stem cell transplant, so the T cells may come from the graft donor. Some clones in this sample may be carry-over from other donors' samples. The J gene is TRBJ1-3, the V gene TRBV4-3; D unclear. The sample consisted of PBMCs, taken 100 days after allogeneic stem cell transplant. CDR3 sequence: CASSQARAGSSSGNTIYF. CDR3 coding DNA: TGCGCCAGCAGCCAAGCACGGGCCGGGAGTTCTTCTGGAAACACCATATATTTT.